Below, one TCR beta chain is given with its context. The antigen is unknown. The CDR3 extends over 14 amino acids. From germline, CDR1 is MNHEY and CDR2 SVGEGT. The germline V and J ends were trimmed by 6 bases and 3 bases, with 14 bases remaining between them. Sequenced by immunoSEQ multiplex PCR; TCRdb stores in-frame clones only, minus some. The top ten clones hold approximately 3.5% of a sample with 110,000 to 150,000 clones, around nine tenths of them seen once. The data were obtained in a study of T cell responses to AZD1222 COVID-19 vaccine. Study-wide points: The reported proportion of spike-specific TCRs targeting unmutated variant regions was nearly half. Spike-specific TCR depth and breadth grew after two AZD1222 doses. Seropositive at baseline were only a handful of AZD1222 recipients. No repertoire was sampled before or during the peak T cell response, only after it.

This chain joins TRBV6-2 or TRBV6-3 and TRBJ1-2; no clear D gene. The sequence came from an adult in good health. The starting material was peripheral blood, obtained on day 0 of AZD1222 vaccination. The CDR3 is CASSPGGQDYGYTF. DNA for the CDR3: TGTGCCAGCAGCCCGGGAGGCCAGGACTATGGCTACACCTTC.